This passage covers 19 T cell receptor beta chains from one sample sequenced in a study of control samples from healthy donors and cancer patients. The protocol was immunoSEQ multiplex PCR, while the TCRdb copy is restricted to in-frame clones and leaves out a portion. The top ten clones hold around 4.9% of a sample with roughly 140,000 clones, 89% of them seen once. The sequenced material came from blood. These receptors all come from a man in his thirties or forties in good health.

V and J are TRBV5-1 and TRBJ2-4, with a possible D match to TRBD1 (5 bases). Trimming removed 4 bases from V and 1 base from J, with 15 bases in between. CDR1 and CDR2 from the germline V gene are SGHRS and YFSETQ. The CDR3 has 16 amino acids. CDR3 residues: CASSADSGKAKNIQYF. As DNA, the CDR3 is TGCGCCAGCAGCGCGGATTCAGGGAAGGCCAAAAACATTCAGTACTTC.

The CDR3 loop is CASSPGALQETQYF. CDR3 nucleotides: TGTGCCAGCAGCCCAGGTGCGCTCCAAGAGACCCAGTACTTC. The chain combines TRBV7-3 with TRBJ2-5; D not resolved. Trimming stripped 5 bases from V and 1 base from J, with 11 bases between. Germline CDR1 SGHTA, CDR2 FQGTGA. There are 14 residues in the CDR3.

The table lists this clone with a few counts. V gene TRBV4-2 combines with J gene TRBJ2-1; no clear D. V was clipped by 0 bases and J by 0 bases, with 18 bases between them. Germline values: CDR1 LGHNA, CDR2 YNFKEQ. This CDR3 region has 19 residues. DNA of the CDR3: TGTGCCAGCAGCCAAGATTTGAACGATCGTCCGAGCTCCTACAATGAGCAGTTCTTC. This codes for CASSQDLNDRPSSYNEQFF.

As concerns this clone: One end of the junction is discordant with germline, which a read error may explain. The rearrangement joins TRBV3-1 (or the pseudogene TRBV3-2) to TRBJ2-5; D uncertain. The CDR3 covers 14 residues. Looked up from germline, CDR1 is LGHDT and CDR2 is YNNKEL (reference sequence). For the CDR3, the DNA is TGTGCCAGCAGCGAAGAGATTGTCCAAGAGACCCAGTACTTC. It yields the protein CASSEEIVQETQYF.

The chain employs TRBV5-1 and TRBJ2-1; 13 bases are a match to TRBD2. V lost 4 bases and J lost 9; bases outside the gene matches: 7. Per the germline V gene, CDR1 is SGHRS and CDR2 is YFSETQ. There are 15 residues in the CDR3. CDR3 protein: CASSAGLAGALEQFF. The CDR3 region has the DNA TGCGCCAGCAGCGCCGGACTAGCGGGAGCCCTTGAGCAGTTCTTC.

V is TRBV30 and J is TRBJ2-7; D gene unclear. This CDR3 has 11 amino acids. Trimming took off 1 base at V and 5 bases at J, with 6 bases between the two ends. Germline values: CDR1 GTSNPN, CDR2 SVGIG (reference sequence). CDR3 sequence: CAWSAGNEQYF. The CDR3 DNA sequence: TGTGCCTGGAGTGCCGGTAACGAGCAGTACTTC.

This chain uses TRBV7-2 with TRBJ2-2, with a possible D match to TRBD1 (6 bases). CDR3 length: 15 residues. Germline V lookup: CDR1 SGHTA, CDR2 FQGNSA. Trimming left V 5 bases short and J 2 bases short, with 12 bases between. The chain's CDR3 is CASSPRTANTGELFF. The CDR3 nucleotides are TGTGCCAGCAGCCCCAGGACAGCTAACACCGGGGAGCTGTTTTTT.

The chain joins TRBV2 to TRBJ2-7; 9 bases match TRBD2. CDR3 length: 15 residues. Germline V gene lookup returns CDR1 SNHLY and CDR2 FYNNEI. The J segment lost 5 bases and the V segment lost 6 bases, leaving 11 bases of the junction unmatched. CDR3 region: CASRSASGALHEQYF. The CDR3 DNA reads TGTGCCAGCAGGTCGGCTAGCGGGGCCCTCCACGAGCAGTACTTC.

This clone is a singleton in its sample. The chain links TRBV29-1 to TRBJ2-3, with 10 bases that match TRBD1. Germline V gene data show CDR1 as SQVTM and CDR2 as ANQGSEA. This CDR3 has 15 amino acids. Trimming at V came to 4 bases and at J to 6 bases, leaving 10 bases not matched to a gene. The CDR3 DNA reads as TGCAGCGTTGCCGCCGGGACAGGGGCGGGTGATACGCAGTATTTT. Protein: CSVAAGTGAGDTQYF.

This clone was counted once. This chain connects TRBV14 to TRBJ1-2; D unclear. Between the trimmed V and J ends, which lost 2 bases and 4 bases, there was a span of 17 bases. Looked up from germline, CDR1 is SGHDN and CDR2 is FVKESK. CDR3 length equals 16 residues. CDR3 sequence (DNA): TGTGCCAGCAGCCAACTTAGTGTGAGGGAAGGCTATGGCTACACCTTC. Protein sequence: CASSQLSVREGYGYTF.

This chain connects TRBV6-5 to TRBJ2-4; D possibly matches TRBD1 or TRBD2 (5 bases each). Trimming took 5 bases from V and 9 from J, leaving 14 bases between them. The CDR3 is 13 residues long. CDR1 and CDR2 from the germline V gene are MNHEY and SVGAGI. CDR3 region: CASSQPGQFIQYF. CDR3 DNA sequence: TGTGCCAGCAGTCAGCCGGGGCAGTTCATTCAGTACTTC.

CDR3 in amino acids: CASSPIRLSSGYTGELFF. The DNA of the CDR3 is TGTGCCAGCAGCCCTATCCGCCTCTCTAGCGGCTACACCGGGGAGCTGTTTTTT. V and J are TRBV7-9 and TRBJ2-2, with 7 bases fitting TRBD2. Germline trimming cut 5 bases from V and 3 bases from J; bases unmatched to any gene: 15. This CDR3 has 18 residues. Germline assignment: CDR1 SEHNR and CDR2 FQNEAQ (reference sequence).

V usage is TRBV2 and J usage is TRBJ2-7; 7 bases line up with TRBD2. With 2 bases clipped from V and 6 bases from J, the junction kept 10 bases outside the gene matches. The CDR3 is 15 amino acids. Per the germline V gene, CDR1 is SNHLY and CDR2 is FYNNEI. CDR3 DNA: TGTGCCAGCAGTGAAACTACCAGCGGGGTTGCCGAGCAGTACTTC. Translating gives CASSETTSGVAEQYF. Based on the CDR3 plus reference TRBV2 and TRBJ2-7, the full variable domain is EPEVTQTPSHQVTQMGQEVILRCVPISNHLYFYWYRQILGQKVEFLVSFYNNEISEKSEIFDDQFSVERPDGSNFTLKIRSTKLEDSAMYFCASSETTSGVAEQYFGPGTRLTVT.

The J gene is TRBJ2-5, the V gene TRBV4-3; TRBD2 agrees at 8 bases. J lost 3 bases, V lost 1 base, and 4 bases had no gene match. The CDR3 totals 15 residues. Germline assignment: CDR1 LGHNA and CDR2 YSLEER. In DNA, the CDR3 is TGCGCCAGCAGCCAAGGTGGGACTAGGGAAGAGACCCAGTACTTC. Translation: CASSQGGTREETQYF.

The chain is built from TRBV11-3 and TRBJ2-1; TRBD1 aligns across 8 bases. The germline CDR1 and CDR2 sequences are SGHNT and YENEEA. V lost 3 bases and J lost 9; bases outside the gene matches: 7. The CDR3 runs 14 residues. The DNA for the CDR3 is TGTGCCAGCAGCTTGATGGCAGGGGGCAGTGAGCAGTTCTTC. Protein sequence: CASSLMAGGSEQFF. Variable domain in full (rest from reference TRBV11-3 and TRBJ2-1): EAGVVQSPRYKIIEKKQPVAFWCNPISGHNTLYWYLQNLGQGPELLIRYENEEAVDDSQLPKDRFSAERLKGVDSTLKIQPAELGDSAVYLCASSLMAGGSEQFFGPGTRLTVL.

DNA of the CDR3: TGTGCCAGCAGCAAAGTCTGGGACAGGCTAACAGATACGCAGTATTTT. Protein: CASSKVWDRLTDTQYF. The V gene is TRBV5-6, the J gene TRBJ2-3; 8 bases agree with TRBD1. The germline gives CDR1 SGHDT, CDR2 YYEEEE. The CDR3 is made up of 16 amino acids. V gave up 4 bases and J gave up 3 bases; unmatched junction bases: 10.

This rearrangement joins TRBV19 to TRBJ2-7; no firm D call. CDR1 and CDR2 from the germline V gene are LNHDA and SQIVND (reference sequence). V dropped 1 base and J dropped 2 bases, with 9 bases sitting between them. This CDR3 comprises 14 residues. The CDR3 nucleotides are TGTGCCAGTAGTATAGGACTCTCTACCTACGAGCAGTACTTC. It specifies CASSIGLSTYEQYF.

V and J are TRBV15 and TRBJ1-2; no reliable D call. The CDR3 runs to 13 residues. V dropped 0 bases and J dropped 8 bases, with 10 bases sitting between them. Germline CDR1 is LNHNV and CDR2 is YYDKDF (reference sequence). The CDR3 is CATSRDRGIGYTF. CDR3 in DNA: TGTGCCACCAGCAGAGATCGTGGGATCGGCTACACCTTC.

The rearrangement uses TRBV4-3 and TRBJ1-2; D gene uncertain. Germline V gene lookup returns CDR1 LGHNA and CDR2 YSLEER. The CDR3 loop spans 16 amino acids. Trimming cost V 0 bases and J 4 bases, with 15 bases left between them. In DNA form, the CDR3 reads TGCGCCAGCAGCCAAGATTCGGCAGGCGCCATCTATGGCTACACCTTC. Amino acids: CASSQDSAGAIYGYTF.